Listed here are 4 T cell receptor beta chains from one sample, sequenced in a study of blood T cell repertoires in COVID-19. Generated by immunoSEQ multiplex PCR, the TCRdb table keeps only in-frame clones and is missing some. Altogether over 600,000 clones are present, around 90% being singletons, with the ten largest covering over 0.2%. Material: peripheral blood. Source of these receptors: a woman aged 18-29 years with acute or convalescent COVID-19.

The chain recombines TRBV2 with TRBJ1-6, with 7 bases fitting TRBD1. Germline V gene sequence: CDR1 SNHLY, CDR2 FYNNEI. Trimming at V came to 3 bases and at J to 5 bases, leaving 4 bases not matched to a gene. The CDR3 is made up of 15 amino acids. In nucleotides, the CDR3 is TGTGCCAGCAGTGATGGGACAGCTAATAATTCACCCCTCCACTTT. Encoded protein: CASSDGTANNSPLHF.

This chain connects TRBV29-1 to TRBJ2-2, with a tentative D call TRBD1 (5 bases). This CDR3 is built from 11 residues. The V gene lost 7 bases and the J gene lost 8 bases, with 11 bases spanning the gap. Looked up from germline, CDR1 is SQVTM and CDR2 is ANQGSEA. The CDR3 here is CSGSREGELFF. The CDR3 DNA reads TGCAGCGGAAGCAGGGAAGGGGAGCTGTTTTTT.

The rearrangement links TRBV6-1 to TRBJ1-2; 9 bases align to TRBD1. CDR1 and CDR2 (germline): MNHNS, SASEGT. The CDR3 covers 16 residues. The junction had 13 bases not matched to a gene; V was cut back by 2 bases and J by 9 bases. CDR3 nucleotide sequence: TGTGCCAGCAGTGAAAGTGGGACAGGGTCTCGGATGAGCTACACCTTC. This sequence encodes CASSESGTGSRMSYTF.

This clone was seen a few times. V is TRBV7-2 and J is TRBJ1-1; 11 bases are shared with TRBD1. The CDR3 is 15 amino acids. Trimming took 4 bases from V and 1 from J; bases not matched to a gene: 2. Germline assignment: CDR1 SGHTA and CDR2 FQGNSA. The CDR3 bases are TGTGCCAGCAGCTCGGACAGGGGGCGGAACACTGAAGCTTTCTTT. Protein sequence: CASSSDRGRNTEAFF.